This T cell receptor (beta chain) was sequenced for a study of spatial heterogeneity in lung cancer (dated by TCRdb to the late 2010s). Regarding the research as a whole: Beta-chain transcripts were consistently detected in greater numbers than alpha-chain transcripts, which likely reflects a higher abundance of beta-chain transcripts. In non-small cell lung cancer, the study made a quantitative comparison of TCR alpha and beta repertoires among multiple tumor regions, matched nontumor lung and blood. Nonsynonymous mutation counts, determined by whole-exome sequencing of tumor tissue, were related to features of the TCR repertoire. At surgery, roughly 220 tumor regions, roughly 63 matched nontumor lung samples and fewer than 60 PBMC samples were TCR-sequenced for both alpha and beta chains. In the raw uncorrected reads, each unique combination of TCR and UMI appeared more than ten times on average.

For this clonotype: Its antigen specificity is not known. No per-base quality is available; no much larger clone lies one base away.

CDR1 SGDLS and CDR2 YYNGEE are derived from the germline V gene. V is pared back by 3 bases and J by 4 bases, with 16 bases lying between the germline termini. Reading from cysteine to phenylalanine, the CDR3 counts 15 amino acids. The read is trimmed to its CDR3 DNA, 45 bases read in frame from base 1. Library generation was performed with 5' RACE. TCRdb lists the instrument as NextSeq 500. In the TCR library protocol, a unique molecular identifier was attached to each TCR cDNA molecule so that PCR and sequencing errors could be corrected. For the original study's pipeline: TCR identification, UMI-based error correction and CDR3 extraction were all carried out with Decombinator tools. TCRs above a frequency of 2 per 1,000, corresponding to the top 1% of the tumor frequency distribution, were defined as expanded. Rényi diversity was computed with the R vegan package after subsampling each repertoire 100 times to 5,000 TCRs. CDR3 similarity networks were constructed using string-kernel similarity of amino acid triplets, with links drawn between CDR3s whose pairwise similarity was above 0.82. Clones were called with MiXCR by TCRdb after fastp trimmed the public reads at Q25, and only in-frame beta chains were retained. Rows with one shared CDR3 protein collapse into an entry with the most common genes and DNA. These V and J calls are TCRdb output, not the study's own analysis. The sample table contains over a thousand distinct CDR3 sequences; only one count was recorded for around 14% of them. Approximately 16% of the sample is held by the ten biggest clonotypes.

The paper's findings and limits, for the study overall: Additional single-cell paired TCR alpha and beta sequencing was considered necessary to confirm, at a functional level, the hypothesis that regional TCRs recognize regional mutations.

The time point label for this specimen denotes: sample taken at primary tumor resection. Samples were obtained from 72 patients with early-stage, untreated non-small cell lung cancer from the lung TRACERx cohort. For TCR sequencing, whole RNA was extracted from tumor and nontumor lung tissue, or from cryopreserved PBMC samples, and no cell sorting was done. Patients were selected for TCR sequencing only if sufficient RNA was available from at least two tumor regions. Before being selected, tumor and adjacent nontumor lung specimens were reviewed by a lung pathologist. Sample: normal lung tissue next to the tumor, taken at surgery. This clonotype originated in a male donor with early-stage non-small cell lung cancer. The chain joins TRBV9 to TRBJ1-1; TRBD1 is perhaps the D gene, given 5 matching bases. The DNA sequence follows: TGTGCCAGCAGCGCTGGTACCGGCCAGGGCACTGAAGCTTTCTTT. Its protein is CASSAGTGQGTEAFF.